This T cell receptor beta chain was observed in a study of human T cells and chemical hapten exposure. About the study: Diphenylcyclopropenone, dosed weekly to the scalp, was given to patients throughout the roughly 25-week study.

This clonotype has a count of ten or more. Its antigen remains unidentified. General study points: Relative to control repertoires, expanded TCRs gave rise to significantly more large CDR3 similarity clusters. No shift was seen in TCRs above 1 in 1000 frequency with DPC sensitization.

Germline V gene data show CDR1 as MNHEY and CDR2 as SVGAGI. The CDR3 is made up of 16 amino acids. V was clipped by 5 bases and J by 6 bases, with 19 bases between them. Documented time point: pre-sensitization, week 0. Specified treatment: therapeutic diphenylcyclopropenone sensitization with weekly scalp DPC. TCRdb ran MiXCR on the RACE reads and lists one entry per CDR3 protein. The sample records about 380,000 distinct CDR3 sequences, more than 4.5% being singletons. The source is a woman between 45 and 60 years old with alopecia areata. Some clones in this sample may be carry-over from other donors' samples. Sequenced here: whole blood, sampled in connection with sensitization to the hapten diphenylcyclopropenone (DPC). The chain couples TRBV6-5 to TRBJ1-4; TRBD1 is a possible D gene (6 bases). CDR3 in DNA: TGTGCCAGCAGTCTCTCCGGGGGCCGAAGGGATGAAAAACTGTTTTTT. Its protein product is CASSLSGGRRDEKLFF.